This is a list of T cell receptor beta chains from one sample in a study of tumor-infiltrating lymphocytes in primary liver carcinoma. Via MiXCR, TCRdb re-called the multiplex PCR reads, giving one row per CDR3 protein. Of tens of thousands of distinct CDR3 sequences listed, 72% were seen once; the top ten hold roughly a fifth. The material sequenced was liver tumor tissue from sampling region 1. The receptors here all came from a man aged 40-55 years with primary liver carcinoma and hepatitis B virus infection. CDR3s include the opening cysteine and the closing phenylalanine or tryptophan. D genes are given only for firm matches. The listing skips clone size in some rows; elsewhere it reads once, few, many or a size class.

j_gene | d_gene | v_gene | abundance | CDR3nt | CDR3aa
TRBJ2-5 | TRBD2 | TRBV5-4 | many | TGTGCCAGCAGCTCTACGACTAGCGGGAGTGGAGAGACCCAGTACTTC | CASSSTTSGSGETQYF
TRBJ2-1 | NA | TRBV11-2 | NA | TGTGCTAGCAGCTTAGGGGGACTAACGGGGGTGCCCTACAATGAGCAGTTCTTC | CASSLGGLTGVPYNEQFF
TRBJ1-1 | NA | TRBV28 | many | TGTGCCATCTCCCCTGAGGGTGGCGGGGTGTACACTGAAGCTTTCTTT | CAISPEGGGVYTEAFF
TRBJ2-1 | NA | TRBV6-5 | NA | TGTGCCAGCGGTTACGGGAGCTGGAGCTACAATGAGCAGCTCTTC | CASGYGSWSYNEQLF
TRBJ2-7 | NA | TRBV10-2 | many | TGCGCCAGCAGAGACAGCTCCTACGAGCAGTACTTC | CASRDSSYEQYF
TRBJ2-1 | NA | TRBV29-1 | NA | TGCAGCGCCACCTACATCGAGCAGTTCTTC | CSATYIEQFF
TRBJ1-4 | NA | TRBV6-1 | NA | TGTGCCAGCACGACCCTCGAGGGCCCTAATGAAAAACTGTTTTTT | CASTTLEGPNEKLFF
TRBJ2-1 | TRBD2 | TRBV6-5 | once | TGTGCCAGCAGTTATGGAGGCGGTCTAGCGGCATATGAGCACTTCTTC | CASSYGGGLAAYEHFF
TRBJ2-5 | NA | TRBV29-1 | medium-sized | TGCAGCGTTGAAGGACAGTTAAAAGAGACCCAGTACTTC | CSVEGQLKETQYF
TRBJ1-6 | NA | TRBV12-3/TRBV12-4 | many | TGTGCCAGCAGTTTGAGAAGGGCTTCACCCCTCCACTTT | CASSLRRASPLHF
TRBJ2-3 | NA | TRBV11-2 | NA | TGTGCTAGCAACTCGCCGGGGGGCAGGGGCACAGATACGCAGTATTTT | CASNSPGGRGTDTQYF
TRBJ2-7 | NA | TRBV4-1 | NA | TGCGCCAGCAGCCATGAGCAAGGCTCCTACGAGCAGTACTTC | CASSHEQGSYEQYF
TRBJ2-5 | NA | TRBV5-4 | NA | TGTGCAAGCAGCCAGGGACGACGGTTAGAGACCCAGTACTTC | CASSQGRRLETQYF
TRBJ2-1 | TRBD2 | TRBV6-1 | NA | TGTGCCAGCAGTGAGTTGGTGACTGGCGGGAGTTTCAGGTATGAGCAGTTCTTC | CASSELVTGGSFRYEQFF
TRBJ2-2 | TRBD2 | TRBV10-3 | NA | TGTGCCATCGGCTATTCTAGACTAGCGGTTCACCCCGGGGAACTGTTTTTT | CAIGYSRLAVHPGELFF
TRBJ2-5 | NA | TRBV11-2 | NA | TGTCCCAGTAGATCCCTGGACTCGGCCCACCAAGAGACCCAGTACTTC | CPSRSLDSAHQETQYF
TRBJ2-4 | NA | TRBV6-1 | once | TGTGCCAGCAGTGGGGAGAATTCCGGGGAAAACATTCAGTACTTC | CASSGENSGENIQYF
TRBJ2-2 | NA | TRBV12-3/TRBV12-4 | NA | TGCGACAGCAGCTACAGGAACACCGGGGAGCTGTTTTTT | CDSSYRNTGELFF
TRBJ1-5 | NA | TRBV29-1 | NA | TGCAGCGTCGACATAGGGGTGGGCAATCAGCCCCAACATTTT | CSVDIGVGNQPQHF
TRBJ2-1 | NA | TRBV6-1 | NA | TGTGCCAGCAGTGAAGGGGGAGTCGATGAGAAGTTCTTC | CASSEGGVDEKFF
TRBJ2-1 | NA | TRBV7-3 | NA | TGTGTCAGCAGCTCCGTAACTAAGGGTGGGTCCTACAATGAGCAGTTCTTC | CVSSSVTKGGSYNEQFF
TRBJ2-7 | TRBD2 | TRBV28 | NA | TGTGCCAGCAGCCCTCTAGCGGGAGCGGGCGAGCAGTACTTC | CASSPLAGAGEQYF
TRBJ2-1 | TRBD2 | TRBV6-1 | many | TGTGCCAGCAGTGGGGGGTCGTGGGCGGGAGAGGTGAATGAGCAGTTCTTC | CASSGGSWAGEVNEQFF
TRBJ2-7 | NA | TRBV28 | NA | TGCGCCAGCAGCAATTCCCACGAGCAGAACTTC | CASSNSHEQNF
TRBJ2-1 | TRBD2 | TRBV4-1 | NA | TGCGCCAGCAGCCAAAATGTTGGGACTAGCTACTACAATGAGCAGTTCTTC | CASSQNVGTSYYNEQFF
TRBJ2-7 | NA | TRBV28 | few | TGTGCCAGCAGTTCGGCGGAATACGAGCAGTACTTC | CASSSAEYEQYF
TRBJ2-3 | NA | TRBV20-1 | NA | TGCAGTGCCAGGGGGCACCGGGGGGCCACAGATACGCAGTATTTT | CSARGHRGATDTQYF
TRBJ2-7 | NA | TRBV5-1 | NA | TGCGCCAGCAGCGAGACTAGTGGGGGTGTCTACAAGCAGTACTTC | CASSETSGGVYKQYF
TRBJ2-1 | TRBD1 | TRBV29-1 | NA | TGCAGCGTATTGCAGGGACAGGGGGTTGATGAGCAGTTCTTC | CSVLQGQGVDEQFF
TRBJ1-1 | NA | TRBV12-3/TRBV12-4 | NA | TGTGCCAGCATGTTGCACAGCACTGAAGCTTTCTTT | CASMLHSTEAFF
TRBJ2-7 | NA | TRBV4-2 | NA | TGTGCAAGCAGCCAATCCTCGACAGCCCGGGAGCAGTGCTTC | CASSQSSTAREQCF
TRBJ2-5 | NA | TRBV11-2 | NA | TGTGCCAGCAGCTTGGACCACAGCGTAGAAGAGACCCAGTACTTC | CASSLDHSVEETQYF
TRBJ1-3 | NA | TRBV7-9 | NA | TGTGCCAGCAGCTCCCTTGTAGCTAGCTCTGGAAACACCATATATTTT | CASSSLVASSGNTIYF
TRBJ2-1 | TRBD1 | TRBV28 | many | TGTGCCAGCGGTTGGACAGGGGAGGACAATGAGCAGTTCTTC | CASGWTGEDNEQFF
TRBJ2-6 | NA | TRBV7-3 | once | TGTGCCATCACCTTAAGAGGGTCAGGCGCTGGGGCCAAGGTCCTGACTTTC | CAITLRGSGAGAKVLTF
TRBJ1-1 | NA | TRBV28 | few | TGTGCCAGCACCCCTTCCGGGGCAGCCGCTAATTCTTTCTTT | CASTPSGAAANSFF
TRBJ2-1 | TRBD1 | TRBV11-2 | NA | TGCACCAGCGTACTAGGGGGCCTCCGGGGACATGTGCAGTTCTTC | CTSVLGGLRGHVQFF
TRBJ1-5 | NA | TRBV4-1 | NA | TGCGTCAGCAGCCAAGGAACCGCCAATCAGCCCCAGCATTTT | CVSSQGTANQPQHF
TRBJ1-3 | NA | TRBV4-1 | once | TGTGCCAGCAGCCAAGCTGGAAACATGATATATTTT | CASSQAGNMIYF
TRBJ2-1 | NA | TRBV12-3/TRBV12-4 | NA | TGTACCAGCAGCTGGAGATCTGACAATAATCAGTTCTTC | CTSSWRSDNNQFF
TRBJ2-3 | TRBD1 | TRBV10-1 | few | TGCGCCAGCAGTGTGTCCCAGGGGACAGATACGCTGTATTTT | CASSVSQGTDTLYF
TRBJ1-2 | NA | TRBV6-5 | NA | TGTGCCAGCAGCCACAGACCAGGCAGCGAATATGGCTACACCTTC | CASSHRPGSEYGYTF
TRBJ1-5 | NA | TRBV4-1 | NA | TGCGCCAACAACTTACGCCAGGGTATAGGGCATCAGCCTCAGCATTTT | CANNLRQGIGHQPQHF
TRBJ2-2 | TRBD2 | TRBV19 | NA | TGTGCCAGTAGTAAGACTAGCGGGAACACCGGGGAGCTGTTTTTT | CASSKTSGNTGELFF
TRBJ2-5 | NA | TRBV7-8 | many | TGTGCCAGCAGCCCGTCCAGCCCCTCCGTTCAAGAGACCCAGTACTTC | CASSPSSPSVQETQYF
TRBJ2-7 | NA | TRBV29-1 | NA | TGCAGCGTTGAAAATATCGGCGGGACGAGCGAGCAGTACTTC | CSVENIGGTSEQYF
TRBJ2-7 | NA | TRBV29-1 | medium-sized | TGCAGCTTCTCCACCTCCTACGAGCAGTACTTC | CSFSTSYEQYF
TRBJ2-7 | NA | TRBV6-5 | NA | TGTGCCAACAGTTCGCCGGCGGGGAGATCCTACGAGCAGTACTTC | CANSSPAGRSYEQYF
TRBJ1-1 | TRBD1 | TRBV10-3 | NA | TGTGCCGTCAGTGGTGACAGGGCGAACACTGAAGTTTTCTTT | CAVSGDRANTEVFF
TRBJ1-4 | NA | TRBV28 | many | TGTGCCAGCAAACGGGATCCTAATGAAAAACTGTTTTTT | CASKRDPNEKLFF
TRBJ2-7 | NA | TRBV19 | NA | TGTGCCAGTTCCGGGACGGTCTCCTACGGGCAGTACTTC | CASSGTVSYGQYF
TRBJ1-5 | TRBD1 | TRBV6-6 | many | TGTGCCAGCAGTAGCATTTCCGGGACAGGGGTCCTGATAGATTACCAGCCCCAGCATTTT | CASSSISGTGVLIDYQPQHF
TRBJ1-1 | NA | TRBV10-2 | NA | TGCGCCAGCAGTGAATTGAATGGAGATGAAGCTTTCTTT | CASSELNGDEAFF
TRBJ2-7 | NA | TRBV4-1 | once | TGCGCCAGCAGCTTAGTGAGTACGGTAATCGGCTACGAGCAGTACTTC | CASSLVSTVIGYEQYF
TRBJ2-5 | NA | TRBV6-1 | once | TGTGTCAGCAGTGTCAACCAAGAGACCCAGTACTTT | CVSSVNQETQYF
TRBJ2-3 | NA | TRBV6-6 | NA | TGTGCCAGCAGTCCTGCCTGCCTCTCAGATACGCAGTATTTT | CASSPACLSDTQYF
TRBJ2-7 | TRBD2 | TRBV4-2 | NA | TGTGCCAGCGGCCAAGAGGTCGCGAGCGGGAGGGTACCCTACGAGCTGTACTTC | CASGQEVASGRVPYELYF